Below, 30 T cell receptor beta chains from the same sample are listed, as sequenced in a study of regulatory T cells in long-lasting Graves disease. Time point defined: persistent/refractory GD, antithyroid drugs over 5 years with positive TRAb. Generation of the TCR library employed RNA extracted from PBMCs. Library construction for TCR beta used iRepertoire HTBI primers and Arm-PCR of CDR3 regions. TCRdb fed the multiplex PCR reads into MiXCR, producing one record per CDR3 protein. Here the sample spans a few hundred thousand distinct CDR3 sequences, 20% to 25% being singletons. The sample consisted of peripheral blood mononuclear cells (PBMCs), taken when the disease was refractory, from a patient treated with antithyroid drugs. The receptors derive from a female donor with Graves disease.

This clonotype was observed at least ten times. The CDR3 here is CASTSEGAPIYEQYF. For the CDR3, the DNA is TGTGCCAGCACCAGTGAGGGAGCACCAATCTACGAGCAGTACTTC. V usage is TRBV7-9 and J usage is TRBJ2-7; possible D gene TRBD2, 5 bases. The V and J ends lost 7 bases and 3 bases respectively, with 19 bases between them. The CDR3 spans 15 residues. Germline V lookup: CDR1 SEHNR, CDR2 FQNEAQ (reference sequence). Using reference TRBV7-9 and TRBJ2-7 for the parts outside the CDR3, the full variable domain is DTGVSQNPRHKITKRGQNVTFRCDPISEHNRLYWYRQTLGQGPEFLTYFQNEAQLEKSRLLSDRFSAERPKGSFSTLEIQRTEQGDSAMYLCASTSEGAPIYEQYFGPGTRLTVT.

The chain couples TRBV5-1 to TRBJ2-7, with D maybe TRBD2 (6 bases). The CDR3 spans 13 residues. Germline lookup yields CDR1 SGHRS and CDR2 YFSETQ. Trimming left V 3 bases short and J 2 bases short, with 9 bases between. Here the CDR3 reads CASSSTRTYEQYF. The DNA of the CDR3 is TGCGCCAGCAGCTCGACTAGAACCTACGAGCAGTACTTC. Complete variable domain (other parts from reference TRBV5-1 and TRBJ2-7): KAGVTQTPRYLIKTRGQQVTLSCSPISGHRSVSWYQQTPGQGLQFLFEYFSETQRNKGNFPGRFSGRQFSNSRSEMNVSTLELGDSALYLCASSSTRTYEQYFGPGTRLTVT.

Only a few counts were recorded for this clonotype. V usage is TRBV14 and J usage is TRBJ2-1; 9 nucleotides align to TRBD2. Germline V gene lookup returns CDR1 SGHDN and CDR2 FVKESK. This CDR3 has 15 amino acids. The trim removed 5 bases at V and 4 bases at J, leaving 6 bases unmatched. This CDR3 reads CASSGGLARYNEQFF. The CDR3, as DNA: TGTGCCAGCAGCGGCGGACTAGCGAGATACAATGAGCAGTTCTTC.

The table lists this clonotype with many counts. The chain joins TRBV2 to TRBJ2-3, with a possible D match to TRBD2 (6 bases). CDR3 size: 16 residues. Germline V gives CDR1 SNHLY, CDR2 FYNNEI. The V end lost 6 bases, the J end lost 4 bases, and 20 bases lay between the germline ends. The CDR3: CASSETVAETPDTQYF. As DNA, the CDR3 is TGTGCCAGCAGCGAAACCGTAGCGGAGACACCAGATACGCAGTATTTT.

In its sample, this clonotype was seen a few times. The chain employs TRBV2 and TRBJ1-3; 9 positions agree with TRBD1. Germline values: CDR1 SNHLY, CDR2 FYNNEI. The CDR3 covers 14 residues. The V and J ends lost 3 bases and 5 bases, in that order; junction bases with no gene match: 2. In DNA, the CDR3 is TGTGCCAGCAGTGAGGACAGGGGTAGAAACACCATATATTTT. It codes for CASSEDRGRNTIYF.

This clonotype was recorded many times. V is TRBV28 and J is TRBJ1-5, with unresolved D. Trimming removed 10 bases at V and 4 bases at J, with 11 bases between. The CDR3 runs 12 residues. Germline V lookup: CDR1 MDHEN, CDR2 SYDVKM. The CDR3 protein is CATWRGNQPQHF. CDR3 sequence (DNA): TGTGCCACATGGAGAGGGAATCAGCCCCAGCATTTT.

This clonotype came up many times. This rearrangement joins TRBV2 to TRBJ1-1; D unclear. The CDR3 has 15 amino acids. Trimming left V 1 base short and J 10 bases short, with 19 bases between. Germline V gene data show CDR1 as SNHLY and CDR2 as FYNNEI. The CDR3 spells CASSEVVDWAGGAFF. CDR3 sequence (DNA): TGTGCCAGCAGTGAAGTGGTGGATTGGGCAGGTGGAGCTTTCTTT. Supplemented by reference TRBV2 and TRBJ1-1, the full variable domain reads EPEVTQTPSHQVTQMGQEVILRCVPISNHLYFYWYRQILGQKVEFLVSFYNNEISEKSEIFDDQFSVERPDGSNFTLKIRSTKLEDSAMYFCASSEVVDWAGGAFFGQGTRLTVV.

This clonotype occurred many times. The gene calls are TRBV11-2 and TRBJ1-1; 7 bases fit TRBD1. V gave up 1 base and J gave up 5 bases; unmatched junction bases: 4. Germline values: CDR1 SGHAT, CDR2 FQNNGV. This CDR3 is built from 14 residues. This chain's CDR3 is CASSLATGWTEAFF. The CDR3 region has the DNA TGTGCCAGCAGCTTAGCGACAGGGTGGACTGAAGCTTTCTTT.

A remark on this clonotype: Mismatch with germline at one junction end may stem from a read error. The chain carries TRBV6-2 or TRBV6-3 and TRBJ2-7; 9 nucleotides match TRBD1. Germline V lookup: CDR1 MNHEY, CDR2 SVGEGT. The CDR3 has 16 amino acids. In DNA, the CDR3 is TGTGCCAGCAGTGATGGAGATCCGGGACAGGGCTACGAGCGGTACTTC. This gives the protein CASSDGDPGQGYERYF.

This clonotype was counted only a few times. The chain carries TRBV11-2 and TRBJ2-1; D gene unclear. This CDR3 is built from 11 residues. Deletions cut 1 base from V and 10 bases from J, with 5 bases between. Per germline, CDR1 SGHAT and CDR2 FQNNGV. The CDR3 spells CASSLGPEQFF. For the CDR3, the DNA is TGTGCCAGCAGCTTAGGACCGGAGCAGTTCTTC. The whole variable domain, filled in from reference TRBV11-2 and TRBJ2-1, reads EAGVAQSPRYKIIEKRQSVAFWCNPISGHATLYWYQQILGQGPKLLIQFQNNGVVDDSQLPKDRFSAERLKGVDSTLKIQPAKLEDSAVYLCASSLGPEQFFGPGTRLTVL.

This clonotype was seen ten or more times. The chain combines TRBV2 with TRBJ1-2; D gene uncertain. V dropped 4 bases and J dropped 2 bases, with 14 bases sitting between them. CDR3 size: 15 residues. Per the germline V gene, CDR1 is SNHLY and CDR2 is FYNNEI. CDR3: CASSGPAGRNYGYTF. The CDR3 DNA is TGTGCCAGCAGTGGCCCCGCCGGGAGGAACTATGGCTACACCTTC.

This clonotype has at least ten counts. CDR3 nucleotides: TGTGCCAGCAGGTCCGGGACAGGGGGTGAAAAACTGTTTTTT. Its translation: CASRSGTGGEKLFF. V usage is TRBV2 and J usage is TRBJ1-4; 11 positions match TRBD1. V dropped 6 bases and J dropped 7; count of bases not matched to a gene: 4. Germline lookup yields CDR1 SNHLY and CDR2 FYNNEI. The CDR3 contains 14 residues.

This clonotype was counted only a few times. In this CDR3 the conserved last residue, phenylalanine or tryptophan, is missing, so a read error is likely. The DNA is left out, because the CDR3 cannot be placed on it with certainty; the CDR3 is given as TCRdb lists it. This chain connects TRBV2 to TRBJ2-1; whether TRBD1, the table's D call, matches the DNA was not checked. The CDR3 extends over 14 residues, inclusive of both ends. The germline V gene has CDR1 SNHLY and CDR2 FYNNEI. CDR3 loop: CASSKGQGSPLSLL.

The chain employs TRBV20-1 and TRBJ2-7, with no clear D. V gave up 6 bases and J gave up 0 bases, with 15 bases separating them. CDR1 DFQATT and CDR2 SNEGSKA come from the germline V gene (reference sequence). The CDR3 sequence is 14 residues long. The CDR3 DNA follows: TGCAGTGCAAGCATCTTTTCTAGCTCCTACGAGCAGTACTTC. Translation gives CSASIFSSSYEQYF.

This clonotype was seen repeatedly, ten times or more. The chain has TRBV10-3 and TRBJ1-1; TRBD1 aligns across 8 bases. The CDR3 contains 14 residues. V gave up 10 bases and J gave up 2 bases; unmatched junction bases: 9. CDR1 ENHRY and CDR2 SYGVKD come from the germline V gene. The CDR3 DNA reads TGTGCCACTGGGACAGGCTCTCTCAACACTGAAGCTTTCTTT. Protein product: CATGTGSLNTEAFF.

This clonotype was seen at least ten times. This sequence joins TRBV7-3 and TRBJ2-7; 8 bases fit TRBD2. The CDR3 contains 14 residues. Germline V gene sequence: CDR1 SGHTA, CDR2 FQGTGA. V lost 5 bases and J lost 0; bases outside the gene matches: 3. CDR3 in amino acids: CASSRSGDSYEQYF. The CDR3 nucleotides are TGTGCCAGCAGCCGTAGCGGGGACTCCTACGAGCAGTACTTC. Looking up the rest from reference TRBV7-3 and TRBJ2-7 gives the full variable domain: GAGVSQTPSNKVTEKGKYVELRCDPISGHTALYWYRQSLGQGPEFLIYFQGTGAADDSGLPNDRFFAVRPEGSVSTLKIQRTERGDSAVYLCASSRSGDSYEQYFGPGTRLTVT.

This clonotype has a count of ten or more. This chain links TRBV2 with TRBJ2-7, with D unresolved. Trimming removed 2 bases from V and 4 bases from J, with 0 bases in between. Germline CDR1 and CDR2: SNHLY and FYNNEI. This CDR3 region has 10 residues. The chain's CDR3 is CASSEYEQYF. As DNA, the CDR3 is TGTGCCAGCAGTGAATACGAGCAGTACTTC.

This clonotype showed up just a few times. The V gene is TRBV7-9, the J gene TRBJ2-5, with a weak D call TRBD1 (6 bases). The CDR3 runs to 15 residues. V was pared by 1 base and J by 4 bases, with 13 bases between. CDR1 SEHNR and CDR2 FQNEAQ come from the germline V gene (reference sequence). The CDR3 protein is CASSLVGQRPETQYF. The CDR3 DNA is TGTGCCAGCAGCTTAGTAGGACAGCGCCCAGAGACCCAGTACTTC.

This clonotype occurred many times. CDR3 nucleotides: TGTGCCAGCACAAGGGAGGAATATGGCTACACCTTC. This encodes CASTREEYGYTF. The chain links TRBV2 to TRBJ1-2; the D is unclear. Per germline, CDR1 SNHLY and CDR2 FYNNEI. The CDR3 covers 12 residues. Trimming took off 7 bases at V and 5 bases at J, with 11 bases between the two ends.

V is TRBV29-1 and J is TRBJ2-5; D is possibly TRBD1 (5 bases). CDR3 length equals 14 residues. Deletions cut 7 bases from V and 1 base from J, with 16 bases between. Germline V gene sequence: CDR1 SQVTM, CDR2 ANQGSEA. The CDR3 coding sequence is TGCAGCGCCCGATTAAGGGGCCCCCAAGAGACCCAGTACTTC. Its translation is CSARLRGPQETQYF.

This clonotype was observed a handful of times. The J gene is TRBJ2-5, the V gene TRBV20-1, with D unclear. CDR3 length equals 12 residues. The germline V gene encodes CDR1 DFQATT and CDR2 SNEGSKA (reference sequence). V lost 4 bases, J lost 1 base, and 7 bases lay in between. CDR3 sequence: CSATQPQETQYF. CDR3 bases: TGCAGTGCTACCCAACCCCAAGAGACCCAGTACTTC.

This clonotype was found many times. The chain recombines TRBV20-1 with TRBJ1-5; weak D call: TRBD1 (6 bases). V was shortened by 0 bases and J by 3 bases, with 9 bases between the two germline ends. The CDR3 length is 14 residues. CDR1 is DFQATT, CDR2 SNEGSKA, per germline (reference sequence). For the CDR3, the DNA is TGCAGTGCTAGAGAAGGACAGCCCAATCAGCCCCAGCATTTT. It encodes CSAREGQPNQPQHF.

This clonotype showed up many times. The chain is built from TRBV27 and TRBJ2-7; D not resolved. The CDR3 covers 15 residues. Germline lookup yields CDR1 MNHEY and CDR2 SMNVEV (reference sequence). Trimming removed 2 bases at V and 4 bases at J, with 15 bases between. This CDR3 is CASSLRGSHLYEQYF. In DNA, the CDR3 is TGTGCCAGCAGTTTACGAGGCAGTCACCTTTACGAGCAGTACTTC.

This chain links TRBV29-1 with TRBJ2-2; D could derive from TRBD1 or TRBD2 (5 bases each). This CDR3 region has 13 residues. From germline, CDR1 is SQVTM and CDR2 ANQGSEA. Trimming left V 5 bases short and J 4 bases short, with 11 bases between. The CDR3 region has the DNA TGCAGCGTTCTGGGGGAGAGCACCGGGGAGCTGTTTTTT. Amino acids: CSVLGESTGELFF.

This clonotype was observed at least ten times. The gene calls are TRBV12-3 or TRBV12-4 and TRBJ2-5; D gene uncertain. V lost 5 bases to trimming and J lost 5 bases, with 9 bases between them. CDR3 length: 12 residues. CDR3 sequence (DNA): TGTGCCAGCAGTACCTACGAGGAGACCCAGTACTTC. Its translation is CASSTYEETQYF.

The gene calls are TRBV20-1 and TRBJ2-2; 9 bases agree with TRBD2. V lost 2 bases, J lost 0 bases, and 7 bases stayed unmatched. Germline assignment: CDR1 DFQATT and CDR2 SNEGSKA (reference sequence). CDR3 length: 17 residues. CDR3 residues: CSARRSGRIANTGELFF. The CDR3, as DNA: TGCAGTGCTAGAAGAAGCGGGAGGATCGCGAACACCGGGGAGCTGTTTTTT.

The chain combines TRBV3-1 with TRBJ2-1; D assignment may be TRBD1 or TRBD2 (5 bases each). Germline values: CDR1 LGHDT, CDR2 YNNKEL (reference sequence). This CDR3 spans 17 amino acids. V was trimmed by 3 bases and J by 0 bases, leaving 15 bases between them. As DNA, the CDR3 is TGTGCCAGCAGCCATCGACTGAGGGGACCCTCCTACAATGAGCAGTTCTTC. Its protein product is CASSHRLRGPSYNEQFF.

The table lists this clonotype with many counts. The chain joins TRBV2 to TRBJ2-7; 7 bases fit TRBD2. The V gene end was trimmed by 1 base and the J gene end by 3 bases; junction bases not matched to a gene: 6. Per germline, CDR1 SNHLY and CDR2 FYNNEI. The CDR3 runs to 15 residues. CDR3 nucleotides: TGTGCCAGCAGTGAAGGGCTAGCGGATGACTACGAGCAGTACTTC. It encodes CASSEGLADDYEQYF.

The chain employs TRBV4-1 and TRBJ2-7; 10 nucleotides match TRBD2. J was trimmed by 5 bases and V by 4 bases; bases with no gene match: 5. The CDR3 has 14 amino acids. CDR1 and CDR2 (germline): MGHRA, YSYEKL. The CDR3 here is CASSPPGLANEQYF. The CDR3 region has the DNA TGCGCCAGCAGCCCGCCGGGACTAGCGAACGAGCAGTACTTC.

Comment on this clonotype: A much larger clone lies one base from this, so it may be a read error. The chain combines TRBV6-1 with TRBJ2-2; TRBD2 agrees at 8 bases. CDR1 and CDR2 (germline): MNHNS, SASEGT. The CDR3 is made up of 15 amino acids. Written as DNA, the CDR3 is TGTGCCTCGGAACTAGCGGCCTCCCCTACCGGGGAGCTGGTTTTT. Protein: CASELAASPTGELVF.